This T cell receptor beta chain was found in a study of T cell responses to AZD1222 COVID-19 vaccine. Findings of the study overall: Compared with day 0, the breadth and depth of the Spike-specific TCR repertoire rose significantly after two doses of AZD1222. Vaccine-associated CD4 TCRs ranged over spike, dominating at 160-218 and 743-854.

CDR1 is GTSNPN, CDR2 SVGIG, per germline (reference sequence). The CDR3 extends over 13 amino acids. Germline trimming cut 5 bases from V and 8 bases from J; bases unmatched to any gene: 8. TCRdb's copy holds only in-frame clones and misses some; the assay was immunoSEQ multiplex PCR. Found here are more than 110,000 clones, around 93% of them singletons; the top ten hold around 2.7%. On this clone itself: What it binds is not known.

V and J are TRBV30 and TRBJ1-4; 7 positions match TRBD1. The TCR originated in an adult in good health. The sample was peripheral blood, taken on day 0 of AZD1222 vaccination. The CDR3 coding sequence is TGTGCCTGGGGGGCCAGGGGGAGAGAAAAACTGTTTTTT. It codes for CAWGARGREKLFF.